This T cell receptor (beta chain) comes out of a study of blood T cell repertoires in COVID-19. Study information: Samples taken during acute and convalescent COVID-19 were collected in the United States, Italy and Spain.

CDR3 length: 13 residues. Germline trimming cut 6 bases from V and 7 bases from J; bases unmatched to any gene: 6. Germline V gene data show CDR1 as MGHRA and CDR2 as YSYEKL. Data came from immunoSEQ multiplex PCR; TCRdb stores just in-frame clones and leaves some out. The repertoire holds almost 35,000 clones, 85% to 95% seen once, with around two fifths in the top ten. Sample: peripheral blood. This clonotype originated in a man aged 60-69 years with active or convalescent COVID-19. V and J are TRBV4-1 and TRBJ2-4; 7 positions match TRBD2. The chain's CDR3 is CASSPTSTNIQYF. DNA of the CDR3: TGCGCCAGCAGTCCGACTAGCACTAACATTCAGTACTTC.